This is a list of T cell receptor beta chains from one sample in a study of radiation and T cells in renal cell carcinoma. Libraries were prepared by immunoSEQ multiplex PCR; TCRdb keeps only in-frame clonotypes and omits some of them. The sample has over 120,000 clones, 70% to 90% seen once; the top ten hold around 13%. This sample comprised blood, obtained from a patient whose treatment included radiotherapy and nephrectomy. These receptors all stem from a woman aged 45-65 years with renal cell carcinoma. Each CDR3 is given with its conserved first and last residue. The order of the fields is D gene, clone size, J gene, V gene, CDR3 protein, CDR3 DNA. D genes are given only for firm matches. Some rows have no size entry. The others give once, few or many, or a class for an expanded clone.

d_gene: -
abundance: -
j_gene: TRBJ1-6
v_gene: TRBV6-5
CDR3aa: CASRSGVYNSPLHF
CDR3nt: TGTGCCAGCAGGTCAGGGGTTTATAATTCACCCCTCCACTTT

d_gene: -
abundance: -
j_gene: TRBJ1-1
v_gene: TRBV4-3
CDR3aa: CASSQRRAGSEAFF
CDR3nt: TGCGCCAGCAGCCAAAGAAGGGCAGGGTCTGAAGCTTTCTTT

d_gene: TRBD2
abundance: -
j_gene: TRBJ2-1
v_gene: TRBV6-4
CDR3aa: CASSQTRGGYNEQFF
CDR3nt: TGTGCCAGCAGTCAGACTAGGGGAGGGTACAATGAGCAGTTCTTC

d_gene: -
abundance: -
j_gene: TRBJ1-1
v_gene: TRBV4-3
CDR3aa: CASSQERGGGTEAFF
CDR3nt: TGCGCCAGCAGCCAAGAAAGGGGTGGTGGCACTGAAGCTTTCTTT

d_gene: -
abundance: once
j_gene: TRBJ2-4
v_gene: TRBV7-9
CDR3aa: CASSFSESKNIQYF
CDR3nt: TGTGCCAGCAGCTTCTCTGAGTCCAAAAACATTCAGTACTTC

d_gene: -
abundance: -
j_gene: TRBJ2-5
v_gene: TRBV10-3
CDR3aa: CATHIPGAGQETQYF
CDR3nt: TGTGCCACACATATTCCGGGGGCCGGACAAGAGACCCAGTACTTC

d_gene: -
abundance: -
j_gene: TRBJ1-2
v_gene: TRBV11-2
CDR3aa: CASSFSGDTGHGYTF
CDR3nt: TGTGCCAGCAGCTTTTCAGGGGACACTGGGCACGGCTACACCTTC

d_gene: -
abundance: -
j_gene: TRBJ1-2
v_gene: TRBV14
CDR3aa: CASSQDRGGLRGYTF
CDR3nt: TGTGCCAGCAGCCAAGATCGCGGGGGGCTCCGTGGCTACACCTTC

d_gene: -
abundance: -
j_gene: TRBJ1-5
v_gene: TRBV19
CDR3aa: CASSIDSPESGQPQHF
CDR3nt: TGTGCCAGTAGTATAGATTCACCCGAGAGTGGTCAGCCCCAGCATTTT

d_gene: -
abundance: -
j_gene: TRBJ2-7
v_gene: TRBV5-1
CDR3aa: CASSLEGLGYEQYF
CDR3nt: TGCGCCAGCAGCTTGGAGGGGCTCGGCTACGAGCAGTACTTC

d_gene: -
abundance: -
j_gene: TRBJ2-5
v_gene: TRBV11-3
CDR3aa: CASSPGEGIRETQYF
CDR3nt: TGTGCCAGCAGCCCGGGCGAGGGGATTCGAGAGACCCAGTACTTC

d_gene: TRBD2
abundance: -
j_gene: TRBJ2-3
v_gene: TRBV19
CDR3aa: CASREGLAGGPDTQYF
CDR3nt: TGTGCCAGTAGGGAAGGACTAGCGGGGGGCCCAGATACGCAGTATTTT

d_gene: TRBD1
abundance: -
j_gene: TRBJ2-1
v_gene: TRBV7-2
CDR3aa: CASSLVHRGGYEQFF
CDR3nt: TGTGCCAGCAGCTTAGTTCACAGGGGCGGTTATGAGCAGTTCTTC

d_gene: -
abundance: -
j_gene: TRBJ1-1
v_gene: TRBV6-5
CDR3aa: CASSYRAPSEAFF
CDR3nt: TGTGCCAGCAGCTACAGGGCGCCGTCTGAAGCTTTCTTT

d_gene: -
abundance: -
j_gene: TRBJ2-3
v_gene: TRBV11-3
CDR3aa: CASSSARTSTDTQYF
CDR3nt: TGTGCCAGCAGCTCCGCACGGACTAGCACAGATACGCAGTATTTT

d_gene: TRBD1
abundance: -
j_gene: TRBJ1-1
v_gene: TRBV7-8
CDR3aa: CASRDPSQGVEAFF
CDR3nt: TGTGCCAGCAGGGATCCTTCACAGGGGGTAGAAGCTTTCTTT

d_gene: -
abundance: -
j_gene: TRBJ2-7
v_gene: TRBV5-1
CDR3aa: CASSSQQDTYEQYF
CDR3nt: TGCGCCAGCAGCTCACAACAGGATACCTACGAGCAGTACTTC

d_gene: TRBD1
abundance: -
j_gene: TRBJ2-7
v_gene: TRBV2
CDR3aa: CASSEFPGTAYEQYF
CDR3nt: TGTGCCAGCAGTGAATTCCCCGGGACAGCCTACGAGCAGTACTTC

d_gene: -
abundance: -
j_gene: TRBJ1-6
v_gene: TRBV9
CDR3aa: CASSAVGVTPLHF
CDR3nt: TGTGCCAGCAGCGCCGTGGGGGTAACTCCCCTCCACTTT

d_gene: TRBD2
abundance: once
j_gene: TRBJ2-1
v_gene: TRBV5-8
CDR3aa: CASSLDRRGGKPGEQFF
CDR3nt: TGTGCCAGCAGCTTGGATCGACGGGGGGGAAAGCCTGGTGAGCAGTTCTTC